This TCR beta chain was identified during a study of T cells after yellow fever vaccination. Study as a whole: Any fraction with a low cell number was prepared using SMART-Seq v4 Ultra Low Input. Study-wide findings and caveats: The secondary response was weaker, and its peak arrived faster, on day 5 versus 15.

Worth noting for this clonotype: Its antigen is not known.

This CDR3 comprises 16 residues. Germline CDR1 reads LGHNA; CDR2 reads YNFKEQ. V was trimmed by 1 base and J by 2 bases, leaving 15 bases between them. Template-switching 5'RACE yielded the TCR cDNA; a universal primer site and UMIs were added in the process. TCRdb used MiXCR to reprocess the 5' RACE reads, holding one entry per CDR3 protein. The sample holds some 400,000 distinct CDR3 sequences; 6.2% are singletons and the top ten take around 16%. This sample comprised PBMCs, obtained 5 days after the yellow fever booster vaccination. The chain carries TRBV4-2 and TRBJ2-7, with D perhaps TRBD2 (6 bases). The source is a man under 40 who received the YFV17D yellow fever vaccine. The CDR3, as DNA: TGTGCCAGCAGCCAAGCAGCCGGGACTGTGGCCTACGAGCAGTACTTC. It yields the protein CASSQAAGTVAYEQYF.